This T cell receptor (beta chain) came from a study of shared T cell receptors in the human thymus. This clone turned up a few times. Measured with immunoSEQ multiplex PCR; TCRdb has only the in-frame clones, and not every one. The sample shows under 700,000 clones, approximately 80% of them seen only once. This CDR3 region has 16 residues. V dropped 5 bases and J dropped 2 bases, with 19 bases sitting between them. CDR1 MGHDK and CDR2 SYGVNS come from the germline V gene. The sample also formed part of further work on human thymus T cells. This second study says: Donation came from healthy Finnish infants having corrective surgery for congenital heart defects.

The clonotype originates from a boy younger than two with a congenital heart defect. The sequenced material came from thymocytes. The V and J genes are TRBV25-1 and TRBJ2-7; a weak D match, TRBD2 (8 bases). CDR3 sequence (DNA): TGTGCCAGCAGTCCTCGGGGGGGGGACAGTACCTACGAGCAGTACTTC. Encoded protein: CASSPRGGDSTYEQYF.